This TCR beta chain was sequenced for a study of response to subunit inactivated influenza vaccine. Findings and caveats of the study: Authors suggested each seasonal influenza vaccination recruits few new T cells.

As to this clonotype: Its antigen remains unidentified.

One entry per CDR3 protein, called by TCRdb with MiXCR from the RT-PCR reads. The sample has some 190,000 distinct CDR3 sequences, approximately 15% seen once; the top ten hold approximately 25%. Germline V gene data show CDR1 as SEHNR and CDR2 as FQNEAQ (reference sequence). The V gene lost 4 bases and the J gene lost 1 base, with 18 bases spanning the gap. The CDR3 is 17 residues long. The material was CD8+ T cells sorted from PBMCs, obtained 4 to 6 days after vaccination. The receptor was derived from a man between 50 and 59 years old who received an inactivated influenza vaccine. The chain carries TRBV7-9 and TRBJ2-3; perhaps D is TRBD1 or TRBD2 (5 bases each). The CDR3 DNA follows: TGTGCCAGCAGCTCCTACCGGTGGGGGAGACGCACAGATACGCAGTATTTT. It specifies CASSSYRWGRRTDTQYF.